The subject of this entry is one TCR beta chain. As yet, its antigen is unknown. The protocol was immunoSEQ multiplex PCR, while the TCRdb copy is restricted to in-frame clones and leaves out a portion. In the table there are roughly 2.5 million clones, more than 80% of which are singletons. This specimen comes from a study of shared clonotypes between healthy human individuals. General study points: Rarefaction showed sorted-subset sequencing was incomplete despite large depth. It was the non-shared clonotypes that had lower generation probabilities than clonotypes shared by all four donors.

The TCR originated in a man between 18 and 29 years old in good health. The sequencing input was naive CD4+ T cells sorted from blood. The subset was: CD45RA+ positively selected.

The CDR3 region is CASRSGTANEKLFF. In DNA form, the CDR3 reads TGCGCCAGCAGATCCGGGACGGCTAATGAAAAACTGTTTTTT. The V call is TRBV5-1, the J call TRBJ1-4, with D maybe TRBD1 (5 bases). V gave up 5 bases and J gave up 3 bases, with 11 bases separating them. This CDR3 has 14 residues. Germline assignment: CDR1 SGHRS and CDR2 YFSETQ.